This paragraph reports one T cell receptor beta chain. The sample is drawn from a study of cytomegalovirus exposure and HLA in healthy donors. The PCR employed 60 Vbeta primers together with 13 Jbeta primers. This table comes from immunoSEQ multiplex PCR, and its TCRdb copy is limited to in-frame clones, with some not included. The sample table sets out fewer than 110,000 clones. CDR3 length equals 11 residues. Trimming left V 7 bases short and J 7 bases short, with 10 bases between. CDR1 and CDR2 (germline): SQVTM, ANQGSEA. The receptor's source is a man in his forties in good health and CMV-seronegative. Sequencing was performed on PBMCs. This chain joins TRBV29-1 and TRBJ1-4; D might be TRBD1 (6 bases). The CDR3 DNA reads as TGCAGCGCGAGGACAGCTGAAAAACTGTTTTTT. Translated: CSARTAEKLFF.